This TCR beta chain was found in a study of cytomegalovirus exposure and HLA in healthy donors. Study findings and constraints: In a later analysis, TCR beta V- and J-gene trimming showed a link to a missense DCLRE1C variant. According to reports, the classifier identified cytomegalovirus status with high specificity and sensitivity. After further analysis at a later stage, 16,951 TCR beta sequences were associated with HLA alleles at 0.05 false discovery rate.

The germline V gene encodes CDR1 SQVTM and CDR2 ANQGSEA. The CDR3 is made up of 12 amino acids. PCR used 60 Vbeta primers and 13 Jbeta primers. The protocol was immunoSEQ multiplex PCR, while the TCRdb copy is restricted to in-frame clones and leaves out a portion. The sample has about 130,000 clones, and its top ten clones hold 2.5% to 3%. With regard to this clone: Its antigen is undetermined. A read error may account for a junction end that differs from germline.

The sample was PBMCs. J is TRBJ2-1 and V is TRBV29-1; TRBD1 might be the D (6 bases). This sequence originates from a man younger than 40 in good health and CMV-seronegative. CDR3 sequence: CSAEQGSASQFF. For the CDR3, the DNA is TGCAGCGCTGAACAGGGTTCGGCGTCCCAGTTCTTC.